The 6 T cell receptor beta chains in this list originate from one sample, sequenced in a study of CD4 T cells in relation to SARS-CoV-2 and coronaviruses. This table comes from immunoSEQ multiplex PCR, and its TCRdb copy is limited to in-frame clones, with some not included. The data show roughly 20,000 clones, over 65% seen once. These receptors are not linked to any known antigen. The unexposed donors gave CD4+ T cells in about 2011-2019, prior to COVID-19. Isolation of CD4+ T cells took place after about 10 days in culture. Material: CD4+ T cells from PBMCs, cultured in vitro. The receptors derive from a human donor in good health.

The rearrangement uses TRBV18 and TRBJ2-5, with D possibly TRBD2 on 5 matching bases. The germline V gene encodes CDR1 KGHSH and CDR2 LQKENI. Trimming shortened V by 4 bases and J by 4 bases, and 13 bases separated the two germline ends. The CDR3 loop spans 14 amino acids. Written as DNA, the CDR3 is TGTGCCAGCTCACGGGAGAAGATGGGAGAGACCCAGTACTTC. The encoded protein is CASSREKMGETQYF. Complete variable domain (other parts from reference TRBV18 and TRBJ2-5): NAGVMQNPRHLVRRRGQEARLRCSPMKGHSHVYWYRQLPEEGLKFMVYLQKENIIDESGMPKERFSAEFPKEGPSILRIQQVVRGDSAAYFCASSREKMGETQYFGPGTRLLVL.

This clone was counted once. Here the CDR3 DNA reads TGTGCCAGCAGCCCGGGACCGGTAAGGGAGGCTTTCTTT. Encoded protein: CASSPGPVREAFF. The chain joins TRBV7-2 to TRBJ1-1; D perhaps matches TRBD1 (5 bases). There are 13 residues in the CDR3. Trimming shortened V by 5 bases and J by 11 bases, and 18 bases separated the two germline ends. Germline V CDR1 and CDR2: SGHTA, FQGNSA.

The J gene is TRBJ1-2, the V gene TRBV5-3; the match to TRBD1 covers 7 bases. TRBV5-3 is noted as an ORF with a role that remains uncertain. The CDR3 is 11 residues long. The junction had 0 bases not matched to a gene; V was cut back by 3 bases and J by 7 bases. The CDR3 nucleotides are TGTGCCAGAAGCTACAGGGGTGGCTACACCTTC. Protein sequence: CARSYRGGYTF.

Only a few counts were recorded for this clone. This rearrangement joins TRBV6-6 to TRBJ2-1, with 7 bases matching TRBD1. The CDR3 spans 14 residues. V was pared by 0 bases and J by 5 bases, with 1 base of the junction left unmatched. Per the germline V gene, CDR1 is MNHNY and CDR2 is SVGAGI (reference sequence). CDR3 loop: CASSYSQGDNEQFF. CDR3 nucleotide sequence: TGTGCCAGCAGTTACTCGCAGGGGGACAATGAGCAGTTCTTC.

The J gene is TRBJ2-1, the V gene TRBV27, with D maybe TRBD1 (6 bases). This CDR3 contains 14 residues. The V end lost 3 bases, the J end lost 6 bases, and 12 bases lay between the germline ends. Germline loops: CDR1 MNHEY, CDR2 SMNVEV (reference sequence). This CDR3 is CASSFEIRGNEQFF. The CDR3 bases are TGTGCCAGCAGTTTCGAGATCAGGGGCAATGAGCAGTTCTTC.

The J gene is TRBJ1-3, the V gene TRBV10-1; D gene unclear. Germline assignment: CDR1 WNHNN and CDR2 SYGVQD (reference sequence). This CDR3 spans 15 amino acids. Trimming took off 3 bases at V and 0 bases at J, with 9 bases between the two ends. The CDR3: CASSENVGSGNTIYF. The DNA of the CDR3 is TGCGCCAGCAGTGAAAACGTCGGCTCTGGAAACACCATATATTTT.